These 16 T cell receptor beta chains were sequenced from one sample in a study of blood T cell repertoires in COVID-19. The assay was immunoSEQ multiplex PCR, and TCRdb's table has in-frame clones only and misses some. The data show about 190,000 clones, under 80% seen once. Material for sequencing was peripheral blood. The receptors were gathered from a woman aged 50 to 60 with acute or convalescent COVID-19.

In its sample, this clone was seen once. The chain carries TRBV11-2 and TRBJ1-2, with D possibly TRBD1 on 6 matching bases. The CDR3 sequence is 17 residues long. The germline CDR1 and CDR2 sequences are SGHAT and FQNNGV. Trimming left V 1 base short and J 6 bases short, with 21 bases between. The DNA of the CDR3 is TGTGCCAGCAGCTTAGTCGGGATACCTCAGGGGAATAATGGCTACACCTTC. Amino acid sequence: CASSLVGIPQGNNGYTF.

The rearrangement uses TRBV19 and TRBJ1-6, with TRBD1 as a possible D gene (5 bases). V was pared by 4 bases and J by 0 bases, with 10 bases between. From germline, CDR1 is LNHDA and CDR2 SQIVND (reference sequence). This CDR3 contains 16 residues. The CDR3 bases are TGTGCCAGTAGTAATTACAGGAGCTCCTATAATTCACCCCTCCACTTT. This encodes CASSNYRSSYNSPLHF.

This clone was observed a few times. This chain connects TRBV30 to TRBJ1-1; TRBD1 might be the D (5 bases). This CDR3 spans 13 amino acids. Trimming left V 2 bases short and J 1 base short, with 8 bases between. The germline V gene has CDR1 GTSNPN and CDR2 SVGIG (reference sequence). This chain's CDR3 is CAWSWQGNTEAFF. The CDR3 DNA follows: TGTGCCTGGAGTTGGCAGGGGAACACTGAAGCTTTCTTT.

In its sample, this clone was seen a few times. This chain links TRBV15 with TRBJ1-4; no reliable D call. CDR1 and CDR2 from the germline V gene are LNHNV and YYDKDF (reference sequence). V dropped 1 base and J dropped 3 bases, with 12 bases sitting between them. The CDR3 covers 16 residues. This CDR3 reads CATSRASSLANEKLFF. The CDR3 DNA reads as TGTGCCACCAGCAGAGCCAGTAGCTTAGCTAATGAAAAACTGTTTTTT.

V and J are TRBV19 and TRBJ1-5, with D unresolved. The ends were cut back, 5 bases at V and 0 bases at J, with 14 bases in the middle. The V gene's germline CDR1 is LNHDA and CDR2 SQIVND (reference sequence). The CDR3 runs 16 residues. The CDR3 spells CASSPEQRYSNQPQHF. CDR3 DNA: TGTGCCAGTAGTCCCGAGCAGCGTTATAGCAATCAGCCCCAGCATTTT.

The V and J genes are TRBV3-1 (or the pseudogene TRBV3-2) and TRBJ1-5; unclear D gene. CDR1 is LGHDT and CDR2 is YNNKEL in the germline V gene (reference sequence). The germline V and J ends were trimmed by 0 bases and 7 bases, with 7 bases remaining between them. The CDR3 loop spans 13 amino acids. The DNA for the CDR3 is TGTGCCAGCAGCCAAGATGGAGGGCAGCCCCAGCATTTT. Translation gives CASSQDGGQPQHF.

A few counts support this clone. The chain has TRBV18 and TRBJ1-1; unclear D gene. V was trimmed by 3 bases and J by 0 bases, leaving 11 bases between them. CDR3 length: 15 amino acids. Germline CDR1 and CDR2: KGHSH and LQKENI. The CDR3 region is CASSPRGNMNTEAFF. The DNA for the CDR3 is TGTGCCAGCTCACCTCGAGGGAACATGAACACTGAAGCTTTCTTT.

This clone was observed a single time. This chain joins TRBV7-2 and TRBJ2-3, with 8 bases fitting TRBD1. CDR1 is SGHTA, CDR2 FQGNSA, per germline. V was pared by 2 bases and J by 5 bases, with 9 bases of the junction left unmatched. The length of the CDR3 is 16 residues. The CDR3 here is CASSLSLTGGIDTQYF. The CDR3 DNA follows: TGTGCCAGCAGCTTATCCCTCACAGGGGGGATAGATACGCAGTATTTT.

This clone was picked up one time. This chain links TRBV7-9 with TRBJ2-1; tentative D call: TRBD2 (5 bases). V lost 6 bases, J lost 6 bases, and 12 bases lay in between. CDR1 and CDR2 from the germline V gene are SEHNR and FQNEAQ (reference sequence). The CDR3 length is 13 residues. The CDR3 region is CASSPESGNEQFF. The CDR3 bases are TGTGCCAGCAGTCCGGAGAGCGGCAATGAGCAGTTCTTC.

V is TRBV18 and J is TRBJ1-2, with D unresolved. Between the trimmed V and J ends, which lost 3 bases and 8 bases, there was a span of 10 bases. CDR1 and CDR2 from the germline V gene are KGHSH and LQKENI. The CDR3 covers 12 residues. DNA for the CDR3: TGTGCCAGCTCACCGGCGGCCTCCGGCTACACCTTC. This sequence encodes CASSPAASGYTF. Together with reference TRBV18 and TRBJ1-2, the CDR3 gives the full variable domain: NAGVMQNPRHLVRRRGQEARLRCSPMKGHSHVYWYRQLPEEGLKFMVYLQKENIIDESGMPKERFSAEFPKEGPSILRIQQVVRGDSAAYFCASSPAASGYTFGSGTRLTVV.

This rearrangement joins TRBV19 to TRBJ2-5; 8 bases agree with TRBD2. V dropped 3 bases and J dropped 2; count of bases not matched to a gene: 8. This CDR3 region has 16 residues. CDR1 is LNHDA and CDR2 is SQIVND in the germline V gene (reference sequence). Here the CDR3 DNA reads TGTGCCAGTAGTATGCACCCCGGGACTAGACAAGAGACCCAGTACTTC. Encoded protein: CASSMHPGTRQETQYF.

The chain employs TRBV19 and TRBJ2-2; TRBD1 matches 7 bases. CDR1 and CDR2 (germline): LNHDA, SQIVND (reference sequence). The V and J ends lost 7 bases and 2 bases, in that order; junction bases with no gene match: 10. The CDR3 consists of 16 residues. CDR3 region: CASTLFRDSNTGELFF. As DNA, the CDR3 is TGTGCCAGTACCTTATTCCGGGACAGCAACACCGGGGAGCTGTTTTTT.

The chain joins TRBV6-5 to TRBJ1-1; no reliable D call. The CDR3 has 13 residues. Germline values: CDR1 MNHEY, CDR2 SVGAGI. V was shortened by 4 bases and J by 3 bases, with 9 bases between the two germline ends. The CDR3 protein is CASSSHSYTEAFF. In DNA form, the CDR3 reads TGTGCCAGCAGTTCTCACTCCTACACTGAAGCTTTCTTT.

In this sample, this clone turned up once. The J gene is TRBJ2-7, the V gene TRBV4-1; D gene uncertain. CDR1 and CDR2 (germline): MGHRA, YSYEKL. This CDR3 contains 16 residues. V gave up 0 bases and J gave up 3 bases, with 15 bases separating them. The CDR3 region is CASSQDSRPSGYEQYF. As DNA, the CDR3 is TGCGCCAGCAGCCAAGATTCTAGACCCTCGGGCTACGAGCAGTACTTC.

This rearrangement joins TRBV18 to TRBJ2-3; TRBD2 matches at 11 bases. Per the germline V gene, CDR1 is KGHSH and CDR2 is LQKENI. This CDR3 has 17 residues. Trimming took 0 bases from V and 6 from J; bases not matched to a gene: 8. The CDR3 sequence: CASSPPGLAGGLDTQYF. CDR3 nucleotide sequence: TGTGCCAGCTCACCACCGGGCTTAGCGGGGGGGCTCGATACGCAGTATTTT. Filled out from reference TRBV18 and TRBJ2-3, the complete variable domain reads NAGVMQNPRHLVRRRGQEARLRCSPMKGHSHVYWYRQLPEEGLKFMVYLQKENIIDESGMPKERFSAEFPKEGPSILRIQQVVRGDSAAYFCASSPPGLAGGLDTQYFGPGTRLTVL.

The J gene is TRBJ2-7, the V gene TRBV28; 9 bases line up with TRBD1. The CDR3 spans 16 residues. Germline CDR1 is MDHEN and CDR2 is SYDVKM. J lost 2 bases, V lost 5 bases, and 10 bases had no gene match. Here the CDR3 DNA reads TGTGCCAGCAGTCCGGCCCGGGACAGGGTCGCCTACGAGCAGTACTTC. This translates into CASSPARDRVAYEQYF.